The 16 T cell receptor beta chains reported below all come from one sample, sequenced in a study of human T cells and chemical hapten exposure. The time point here: patch test 2, 6 weeks after DPC sensitization. As to treatment: therapeutic diphenylcyclopropenone sensitization with weekly scalp DPC. TCRdb reanalysed the RACE reads using MiXCR and keeps one entry per CDR3 protein. In the table there are fewer than 150,000 distinct CDR3 sequences, about 10% of which are singletons. The source was whole blood, collected in connection with sensitization to the hapten diphenylcyclopropenone (DPC). These receptors originate from a woman aged 50 to 65 with alopecia areata. Some clones in this sample may be carry-over from other donors' samples.

This clonotype has ten or more counts. This sequence joins TRBV7-2 and TRBJ1-3, with D uncertain. Trimming stripped 5 bases from V and 7 bases from J, with 18 bases between. The germline gives CDR1 SGHTA, CDR2 FQGNSA. The CDR3 runs 15 residues. The CDR3 sequence: CASSPNGQIRNTIYF. The CDR3 region has the DNA TGTGCCAGCAGCCCGAACGGTCAGATCCGGAACACCATATATTTT.

This clonotype was observed many times. The rearrangement joins TRBV2 to TRBJ1-6, with 9 positions matching TRBD1. The J segment lost 9 bases and the V segment lost 1 base, leaving 7 bases of the junction unmatched. The CDR3 loop spans 16 amino acids. From germline, CDR1 is SNHLY and CDR2 FYNNEI. The CDR3 nucleotides are TGTGCCAGCAGTGAAGAGGACAGGGGCTTAGGTTCACCCCTCCACTTT. It specifies CASSEEDRGLGSPLHF.

This clonotype has just a few counts. The genes are TRBV12-3 or TRBV12-4 and TRBJ1-5, with D unresolved. The CDR3 contains 15 residues. V dropped 5 bases and J dropped 0 bases, with 11 bases sitting between them. The CDR3 nucleotides read TGTGCCAGCAGTCAGGACGGCCATAGCAATCAGCCCCAGCATTTT. Translation: CASSQDGHSNQPQHF.

The genes are TRBV24-1 and TRBJ1-2; weak D call: TRBD1 (6 bases). In germline, CDR1 is KGHDR, CDR2 SFDVKD. CDR3 length: 13 residues. V lost 11 bases, J lost 6 bases, and 18 bases lay in between. The CDR3 is CAITGAVGHGYTF. For the CDR3, the DNA is TGTGCCATCACGGGGGCGGTTGGCCATGGCTACACCTTC.

Only a few counts were recorded for this clonotype. The gene calls are TRBV11-2 and TRBJ2-4, with D perhaps TRBD1 or TRBD2 (5 bases each). This CDR3 comprises 16 residues. Germline values: CDR1 SGHAT, CDR2 FQNNGV. V lost 5 bases, J lost 9 bases, and 23 bases lay in between. The chain's CDR3 is CASSQGGPPGRGIQYF. Here the CDR3 DNA reads TGTGCCAGCAGCCAGGGTGGCCCCCCCGGCCGGGGCATTCAGTACTTC. Full variable domain (missing parts from reference TRBV11-2 and TRBJ2-4): EAGVAQSPRYKIIEKRQSVAFWCNPISGHATLYWYQQILGQGPKLLIQFQNNGVVDDSQLPKDRFSAERLKGVDSTLKIQPAKLEDSAVYLCASSQGGPPGRGIQYFGAGTRLSVL.

V and J are TRBV7-2 and TRBJ2-2, with TRBD1 matching over 8 bases. The CDR3 has 15 amino acids. Germline V gene lookup returns CDR1 SGHTA and CDR2 FQGNSA. V was clipped by 6 bases and J by 9 bases; unmatched bases: 12. CDR3 loop: CASSFTGGQARELFF. CDR3 nucleotides: TGTGCCAGCAGTTTTACAGGGGGGCAAGCCCGGGAGCTGTTTTTT.

The chain employs TRBV7-3 and TRBJ2-5; D perhaps matches TRBD2 (6 bases). There are 16 residues in the CDR3. The V and J ends lost 2 bases and 3 bases respectively, with 16 bases between them. Germline assignment: CDR1 SGHTA and CDR2 FQGTGA. As DNA, the CDR3 is TGTGCCAGCAGCTTAGCGGGGACTTCCCGGGAAGAGACCCAGTACTTC. Translated: CASSLAGTSREETQYF.

This clonotype was observed a few times. The chain joins TRBV7-2 to TRBJ2-2, with 7 bases that match TRBD2. After removal of 5 bases from V and 6 bases from J, the junction contained 12 bases not matched to a gene. The germline V gene has CDR1 SGHTA and CDR2 FQGNSA. The CDR3 has 16 amino acids. CDR3 loop: CASSPGGAGMAGELFF. The CDR3 DNA is TGTGCCAGCAGCCCTGGGGGAGCGGGGATGGCCGGGGAGCTGTTTTTT.

The chain couples TRBV29-1 to TRBJ1-1, with D possibly TRBD1 on 5 matching bases. CDR1 and CDR2 (germline): SQVTM, ANQGSEA. This CDR3 contains 13 residues. V was trimmed by 2 bases and J by 3 bases, leaving 10 bases between them. CDR3 loop: CSVERDFYTEAFF. For the CDR3, the DNA is TGCAGCGTTGAAAGGGACTTTTACACTGAAGCTTTCTTT.

The chain links TRBV3-1 to TRBJ1-6; D unclear. The CDR3 covers 14 residues. Looked up from germline, CDR1 is LGHDT and CDR2 is YNNKEL (reference sequence). Deletions cut 1 base from V and 5 bases from J, with 6 bases between. The CDR3 nucleotides are TGTGCCAGCAGCCAAGGGAGAGATAATTCACCCCTCCACTTT. Protein: CASSQGRDNSPLHF.

This clonotype has a count of ten or more. The genes are TRBV5-1 and TRBJ1-1, with a weak D call TRBD1 (6 bases). This CDR3 comprises 14 residues. The ends were cut back, 4 bases at V and 3 bases at J, with 13 bases in the middle. Looked up from germline, CDR1 is SGHRS and CDR2 is YFSETQ. The CDR3 region has the DNA TGCGCCAGCAGCCGACAACAGGGAGACACTGAAGCTTTCTTT. Protein: CASSRQQGDTEAFF. The full variable domain, in which reference TRBV5-1 and TRBJ1-1 provide the parts outside the CDR3, is KAGVTQTPRYLIKTRGQQVTLSCSPISGHRSVSWYQQTPGQGLQFLFEYFSETQRNKGNFPGRFSGRQFSNSRSEMNVSTLELGDSALYLCASSRQQGDTEAFFGQGTRLTVV.

About this clonotype itself: This may be a read error, as it is one base from a much larger clone. The J gene is TRBJ1-1, the V gene TRBV18; D is undetermined. This CDR3 is 13 amino acids long. Germline assignment: CDR1 KGHSH and CDR2 LQKENI. The CDR3 DNA follows: TGTGTCAGCTCACCGGCGGTGAACACTGAAGCTTTCTTT. Residues: CVSSPAVNTEAFF.

The V and J genes are TRBV29-1 and TRBJ1-3; the D gene is possibly TRBD1 (6 bases). Germline V gene sequence: CDR1 SQVTM, CDR2 ANQGSEA. Trimming removed 4 bases from V and 2 bases from J, with 9 bases in between. The length of the CDR3 is 13 residues. DNA for the CDR3: TGCAGCGTTGCCGGGACAACTGGAAACACCATATATTTT. Its translation: CSVAGTTGNTIYF.

The DNA for the CDR3 is TGTGCCAGCAGCCCAGGGGGCATAGACAGAAACTATGGCTACACCTTC. Translation gives CASSPGGIDRNYGYTF. The chain has TRBV11-2 and TRBJ1-2, with 8 bases fitting TRBD1. V lost 5 bases to trimming and J lost 2 bases; unmatched junction nucleotides: 10. Germline values: CDR1 SGHAT, CDR2 FQNNGV. The CDR3 sequence is 16 residues long.

The chain uses TRBV27 and TRBJ2-2, with 7 bases aligning to TRBD1. Germline CDR1 is MNHEY and CDR2 is SMNVEV (reference sequence). The CDR3 spans 15 residues. V trimming: 2 bases; J trimming: 4 bases; junction bases outside the gene matches: 4. CDR3 residues: CASSLDRVSTGELFF. The CDR3 nucleotides are TGTGCCAGCAGTTTAGACAGGGTGTCCACCGGGGAGCTGTTTTTT.

A single count supports this clonotype. This sequence joins TRBV11-3 and TRBJ1-1; tentative D call: TRBD1 (5 bases). In germline, CDR1 is SGHNT, CDR2 YENEEA. The CDR3 has 17 residues. The V gene lost 1 base and the J gene lost 0 bases, with 15 bases spanning the gap. The CDR3 sequence is CASSLAKGQGMNTEAFF. The CDR3, as DNA: TGTGCCAGCAGCTTAGCAAAGGGGCAGGGTATGAACACTGAAGCTTTCTTT.